Below, 3 T cell receptor beta chains from the same sample are listed, as sequenced in a study of spatial heterogeneity in lung cancer. Study outcomes and limitations: One measure, the expanded intratumoral alpha and beta TCR count, tracked tumor mutation counts.

Time point described: sample taken at primary tumor resection. Their cognate antigens are unknown. TCRdb re-called the 5' RACE reads through MiXCR, storing one row per CDR3 protein. This repertoire shows some 4,800 distinct CDR3 sequences, roughly an eighth found once; its top ten account for about a quarter. The specimen was lung tumor tissue, collected at surgery. Receptor source: a male donor with early-stage non-small cell lung cancer.

Relative to its sample, this clonotype is medium-sized (0.01 to 0.1%). V gene TRBV10-3 combines with J gene TRBJ2-1; D is perhaps TRBD2 (5 bases). The germline gives CDR1 ENHRY, CDR2 SYGVKD. This CDR3 contains 17 residues. Trimming removed 0 bases at V and 7 bases at J, with 19 bases between. CDR3 nucleotide sequence: TGTGCCATCAGTGAGTCCCCGGCTAGTCTGGGGAGAAATGAGCAGTTCTTC. Its translation: CAISESPASLGRNEQFF.

This clonotype has just a few counts. The J gene is TRBJ1-5, the V gene TRBV5-6; D remains unclear. The germline V gene encodes CDR1 SGHDT and CDR2 YYEEEE. V lost 0 bases to trimming and J lost 5 bases, with 9 bases between them. The CDR3 contains 14 residues. The CDR3 spells CASSLGQYYQPQHF. DNA for the CDR3: TGTGCCAGCAGCTTGGGGCAGTACTATCAGCCCCAGCATTTT.

This clonotype was observed many times. This chain uses TRBV30 with TRBJ1-1; weak D call: TRBD1 (6 bases). Trimming shortened V by 0 bases and J by 6 bases, and 17 bases separated the two germline ends. Germline V lookup: CDR1 GTSNPN, CDR2 SVGIG (reference sequence). This CDR3 is built from 15 residues. CDR3 DNA sequence: TGTGCCTGGAGTGTTGCAGGATACAGGGACCCTGAAGCTTTCTTT. It translates to CAWSVAGYRDPEAFF.